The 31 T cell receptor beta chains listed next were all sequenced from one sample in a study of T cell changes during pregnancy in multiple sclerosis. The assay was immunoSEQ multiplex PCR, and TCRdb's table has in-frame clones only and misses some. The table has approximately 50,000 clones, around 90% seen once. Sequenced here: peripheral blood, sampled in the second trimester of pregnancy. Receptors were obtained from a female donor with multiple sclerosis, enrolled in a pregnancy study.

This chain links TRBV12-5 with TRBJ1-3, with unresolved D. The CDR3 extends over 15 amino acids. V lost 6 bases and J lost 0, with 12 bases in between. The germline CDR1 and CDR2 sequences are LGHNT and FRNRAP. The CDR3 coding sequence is TGTGCTAGTGGGCCCTCAGGACTCTCTGGAAACACCATATATTTT. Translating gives CASGPSGLSGNTIYF.

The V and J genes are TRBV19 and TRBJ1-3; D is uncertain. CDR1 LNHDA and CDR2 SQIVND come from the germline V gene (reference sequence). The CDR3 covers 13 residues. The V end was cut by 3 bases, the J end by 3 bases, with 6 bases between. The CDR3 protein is CASSMSVGNTIYF. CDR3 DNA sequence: TGTGCCAGTAGTATGAGCGTTGGAAACACCATATATTTT.

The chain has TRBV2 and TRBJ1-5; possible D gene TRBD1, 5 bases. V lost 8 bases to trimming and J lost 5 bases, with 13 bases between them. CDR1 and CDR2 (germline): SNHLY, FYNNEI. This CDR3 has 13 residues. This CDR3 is CASDQGLDQPQHF. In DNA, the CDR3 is TGTGCCAGCGATCAGGGTCTCGATCAGCCCCAGCATTTT.

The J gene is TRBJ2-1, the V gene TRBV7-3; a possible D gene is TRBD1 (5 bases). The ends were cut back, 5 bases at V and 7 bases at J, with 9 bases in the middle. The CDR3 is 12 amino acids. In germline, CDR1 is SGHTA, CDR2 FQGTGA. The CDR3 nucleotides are TGTGCCAGCAGCCCGCAGGGTAATGAGCAGTTCTTC. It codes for CASSPQGNEQFF.

In DNA form, the CDR3 reads TGTGCCAGCAGCGTAGGGGGCCCGTTCTCTGGAAACACCATATATTTT. Its protein product is CASSVGGPFSGNTIYF. The chain has TRBV9 and TRBJ1-3; a weak D match, TRBD1 (5 bases). The CDR3 covers 16 residues. CDR1 SGDLS and CDR2 YYNGEE come from the germline V gene. V dropped 0 bases and J dropped 0 bases, with 10 bases sitting between them.

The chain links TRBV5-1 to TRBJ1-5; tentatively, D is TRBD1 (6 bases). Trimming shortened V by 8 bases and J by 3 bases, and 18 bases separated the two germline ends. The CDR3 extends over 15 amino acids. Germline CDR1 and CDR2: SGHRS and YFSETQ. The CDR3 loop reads CASPGDLAPNQPQHF. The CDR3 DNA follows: TGCGCCAGTCCAGGGGACCTGGCCCCCAATCAGCCCCAGCATTTT. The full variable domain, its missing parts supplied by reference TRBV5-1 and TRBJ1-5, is KAGVTQTPRYLIKTRGQQVTLSCSPISGHRSVSWYQQTPGQGLQFLFEYFSETQRNKGNFPGRFSGRQFSNSRSEMNVSTLELGDSALYLCASPGDLAPNQPQHFGDGTRLSIL.

This chain's CDR3 is CASSESGLYGYTF. CDR3 nucleotides: TGCGCCAGCAGTGAGTCGGGACTCTATGGCTACACCTTC. The chain links TRBV10-1 to TRBJ1-2, with D maybe TRBD1 (5 bases). Trimming cost V 0 bases and J 4 bases, with 6 bases left between them. This CDR3 region has 13 residues. Germline CDR1 and CDR2: WNHNN and SYGVQD (reference sequence).

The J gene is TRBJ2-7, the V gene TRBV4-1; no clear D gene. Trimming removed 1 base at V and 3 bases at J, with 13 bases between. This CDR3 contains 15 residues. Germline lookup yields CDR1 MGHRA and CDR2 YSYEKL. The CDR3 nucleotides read TGCGCCAGCAGCCAAGGTACAGCAAGCTTCTACGAGCAGTACTTC. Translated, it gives CASSQGTASFYEQYF.

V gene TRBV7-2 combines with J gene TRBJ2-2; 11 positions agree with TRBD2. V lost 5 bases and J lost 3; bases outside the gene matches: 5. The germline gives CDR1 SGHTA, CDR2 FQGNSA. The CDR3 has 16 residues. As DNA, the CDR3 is TGTGCCAGCAGCAAGACTAGCGGGACCTACACCGGGGAGCTGTTTTTT. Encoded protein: CASSKTSGTYTGELFF. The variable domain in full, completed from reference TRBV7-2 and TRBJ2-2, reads GAGVSQSPSNKVTEKGKDVELRCDPISGHTALYWYRQSLGQGLEFLIYFQGNSAPDKSGLPSDRFSAERTGGSVSTLTIQRTQQEDSAVYLCASSKTSGTYTGELFFGEGSRLTVL.

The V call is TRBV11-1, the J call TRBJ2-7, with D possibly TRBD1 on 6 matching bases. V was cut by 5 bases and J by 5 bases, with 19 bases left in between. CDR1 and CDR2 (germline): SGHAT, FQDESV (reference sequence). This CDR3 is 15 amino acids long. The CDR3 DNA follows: TGTGCCAGCAGCCCGGACAGTCTCCGAGGGGACGAGCAGTACTTC. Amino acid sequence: CASSPDSLRGDEQYF.

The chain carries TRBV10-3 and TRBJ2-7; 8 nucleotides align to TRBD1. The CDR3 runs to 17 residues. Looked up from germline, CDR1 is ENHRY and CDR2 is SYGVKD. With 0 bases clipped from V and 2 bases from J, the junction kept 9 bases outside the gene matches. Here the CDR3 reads CAISESTGTGGPYEQYF. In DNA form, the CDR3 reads TGTGCCATCAGTGAGTCAACTGGTACAGGGGGACCCTACGAGCAGTACTTC.

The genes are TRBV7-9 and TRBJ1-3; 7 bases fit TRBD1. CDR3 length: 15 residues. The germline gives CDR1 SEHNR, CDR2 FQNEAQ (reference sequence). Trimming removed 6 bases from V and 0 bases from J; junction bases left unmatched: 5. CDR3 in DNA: TGTGCCAGCAGTGGAGGGGGCCTCTCTGGAAACACCATATATTTT. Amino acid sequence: CASSGGGLSGNTIYF.

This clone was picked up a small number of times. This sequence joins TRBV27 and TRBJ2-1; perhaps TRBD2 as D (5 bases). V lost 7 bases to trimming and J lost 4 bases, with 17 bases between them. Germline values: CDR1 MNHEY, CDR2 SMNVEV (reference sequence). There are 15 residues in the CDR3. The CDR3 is CASKVRGLGYNEQFF. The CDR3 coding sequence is TGTGCCAGCAAGGTACGAGGGCTCGGGTACAATGAGCAGTTCTTC.

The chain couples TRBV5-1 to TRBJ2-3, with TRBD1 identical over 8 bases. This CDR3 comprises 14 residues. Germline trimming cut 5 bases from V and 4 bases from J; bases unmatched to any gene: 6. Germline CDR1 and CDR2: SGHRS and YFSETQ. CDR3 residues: CASSDDRGADTQYF. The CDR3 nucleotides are TGCGCCAGCAGTGACGACAGGGGAGCAGATACGCAGTATTTT.

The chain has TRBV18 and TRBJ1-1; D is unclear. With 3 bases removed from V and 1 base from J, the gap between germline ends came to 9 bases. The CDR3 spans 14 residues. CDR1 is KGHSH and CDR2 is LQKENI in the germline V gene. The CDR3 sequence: CASSPRTGNTEAFF. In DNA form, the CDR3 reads TGTGCCAGCTCACCGCGGACTGGGAACACTGAAGCTTTCTTT.

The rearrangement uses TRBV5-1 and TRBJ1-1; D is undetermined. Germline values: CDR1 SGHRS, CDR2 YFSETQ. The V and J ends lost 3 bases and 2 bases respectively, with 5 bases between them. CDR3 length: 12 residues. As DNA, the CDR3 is TGCGCCAGCAGCTATCAAAACACTGAAGCTTTCTTT. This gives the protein CASSYQNTEAFF. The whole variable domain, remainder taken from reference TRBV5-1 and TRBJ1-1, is KAGVTQTPRYLIKTRGQQVTLSCSPISGHRSVSWYQQTPGQGLQFLFEYFSETQRNKGNFPGRFSGRQFSNSRSEMNVSTLELGDSALYLCASSYQNTEAFFGQGTRLTVV.

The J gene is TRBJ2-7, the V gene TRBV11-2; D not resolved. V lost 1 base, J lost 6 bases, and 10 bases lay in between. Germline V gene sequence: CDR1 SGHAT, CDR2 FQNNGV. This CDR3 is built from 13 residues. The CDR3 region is CASSLGVSGEQYF. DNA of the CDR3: TGTGCCAGCAGCTTAGGTGTCTCGGGCGAGCAGTACTTC.

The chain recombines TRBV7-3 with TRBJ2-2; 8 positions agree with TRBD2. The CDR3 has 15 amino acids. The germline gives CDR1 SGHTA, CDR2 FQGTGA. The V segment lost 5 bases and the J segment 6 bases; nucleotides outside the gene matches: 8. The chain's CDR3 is CASSPPGGEAGELFF. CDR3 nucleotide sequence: TGTGCCAGCAGCCCGCCCGGGGGGGAGGCCGGGGAGCTGTTTTTT.

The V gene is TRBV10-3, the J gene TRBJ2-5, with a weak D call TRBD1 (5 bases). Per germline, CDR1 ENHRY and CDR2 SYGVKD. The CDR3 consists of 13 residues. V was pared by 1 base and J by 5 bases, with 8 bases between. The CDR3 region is CAISELGVETQYF. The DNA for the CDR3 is TGTGCCATCAGTGAGTTAGGGGTGGAGACCCAGTACTTC.

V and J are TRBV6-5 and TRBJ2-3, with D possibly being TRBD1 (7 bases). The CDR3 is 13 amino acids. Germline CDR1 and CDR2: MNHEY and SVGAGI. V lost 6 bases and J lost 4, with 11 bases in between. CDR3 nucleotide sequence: TGTGCCAGCAGCCAGGGGGGTCCAGATACGCAGTATTTT. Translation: CASSQGGPDTQYF.

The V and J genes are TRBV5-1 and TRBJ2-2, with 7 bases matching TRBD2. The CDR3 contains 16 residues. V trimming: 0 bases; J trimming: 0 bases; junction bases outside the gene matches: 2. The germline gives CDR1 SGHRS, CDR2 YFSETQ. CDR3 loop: CASSLELAANTGELFF. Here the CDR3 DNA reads TGCGCCAGCAGCTTGGAGCTAGCGGCGAACACCGGGGAGCTGTTTTTT.

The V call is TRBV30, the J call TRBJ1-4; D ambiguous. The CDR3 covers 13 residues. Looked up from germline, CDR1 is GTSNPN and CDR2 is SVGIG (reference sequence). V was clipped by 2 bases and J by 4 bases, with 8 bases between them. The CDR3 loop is CAWSWQDNEKLFF. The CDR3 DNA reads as TGTGCCTGGAGTTGGCAAGATAATGAAAAACTGTTTTTT.

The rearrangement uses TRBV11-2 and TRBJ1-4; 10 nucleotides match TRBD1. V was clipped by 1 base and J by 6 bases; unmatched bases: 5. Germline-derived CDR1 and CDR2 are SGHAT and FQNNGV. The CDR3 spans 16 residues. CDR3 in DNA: TGTGCCAGCAGCTTAGGGTGGGGGACAGGGGATGAAAAACTGTTTTTT. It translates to CASSLGWGTGDEKLFF.

In DNA, the CDR3 is TGTGCCAGCAGTGCAAAGCGGGGGGGCCTAAGCCAAGAGACCCAGTACTTC. Translating it yields CASSAKRGGLSQETQYF. J is TRBJ2-5 and V is TRBV2; 10 nucleotides match TRBD2. V was clipped by 4 bases and J by 1 base; unmatched bases: 9. This CDR3 has 17 residues. CDR1 is SNHLY, CDR2 FYNNEI, per germline.

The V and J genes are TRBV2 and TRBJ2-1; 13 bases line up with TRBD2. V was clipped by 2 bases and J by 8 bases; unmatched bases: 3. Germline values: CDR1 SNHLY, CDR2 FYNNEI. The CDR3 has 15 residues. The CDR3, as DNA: TGTGCCAGCAGTGAATGGACTAGCGGGGGCTATGAGCAGTTCTTC. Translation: CASSEWTSGGYEQFF.

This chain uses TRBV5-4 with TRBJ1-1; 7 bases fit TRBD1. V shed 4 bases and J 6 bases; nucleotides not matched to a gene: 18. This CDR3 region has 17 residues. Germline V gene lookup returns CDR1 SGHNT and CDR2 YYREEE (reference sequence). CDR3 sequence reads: CASSPPTPGTVRAEAFF. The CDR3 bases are TGTGCCAGCAGCCCCCCCACCCCCGGGACAGTGCGAGCTGAAGCTTTCTTT.

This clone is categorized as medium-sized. The CDR3 DNA sequence: TGTGCCAGCAGCAACGCAGGTTCAAATCAGCCCCAGCATTTT. Its protein is CASSNAGSNQPQHF. The J gene is TRBJ1-5, the V gene TRBV2; no firm D call. The CDR3 consists of 14 residues. The germline V gene encodes CDR1 SNHLY and CDR2 FYNNEI. Trimming took off 6 bases at V and 4 bases at J, with 13 bases between the two ends.

Here the CDR3 reads CASRARGYTEAFF. The DNA of the CDR3 is TGTGCCAGCAGGGCTCGAGGGTACACTGAAGCTTTCTTT. The chain uses TRBV6-1 and TRBJ1-1; D not resolved. Per the germline V gene, CDR1 is MNHNS and CDR2 is SASEGT. There are 13 residues in the CDR3. V lost 6 bases and J lost 3, with 11 bases in between.

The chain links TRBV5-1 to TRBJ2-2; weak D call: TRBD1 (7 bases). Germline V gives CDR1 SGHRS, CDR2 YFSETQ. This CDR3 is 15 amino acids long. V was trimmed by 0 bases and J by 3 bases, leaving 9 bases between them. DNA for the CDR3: TGCGCCAGCAGCTTGGCCAGGGGGGACACCGGGGAGCTGTTTTTT. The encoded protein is CASSLARGDTGELFF.

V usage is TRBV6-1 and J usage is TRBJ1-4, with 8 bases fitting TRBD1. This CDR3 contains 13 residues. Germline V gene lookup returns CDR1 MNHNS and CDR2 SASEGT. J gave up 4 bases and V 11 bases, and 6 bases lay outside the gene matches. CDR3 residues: CAGQGQYNEKLFF. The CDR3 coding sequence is TGTGCCGGACAGGGACAGTATAATGAAAAACTGTTTTTT.

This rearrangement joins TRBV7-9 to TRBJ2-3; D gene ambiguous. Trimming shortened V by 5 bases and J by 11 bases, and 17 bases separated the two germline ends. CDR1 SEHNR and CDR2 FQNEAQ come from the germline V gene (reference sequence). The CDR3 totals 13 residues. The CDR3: CASSRTRFVGQYF. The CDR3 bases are TGTGCCAGCAGCCGAACCCGGTTCGTCGGGCAGTATTTT.